This T cell receptor beta chain is from a study of OX40 agonist ivuxolimab in advanced cancers. On the study more broadly: Those enrolled were roughly 80% male, with a mean age of about 66 years and ages from roughly 23 to 79. Three patients showed partial responses: one hepatocellular carcinoma and two cutaneous melanoma cases. Study-wide results and limits: At 0.1 to 3.0 mg/kg and by week 6, clonal expansion occurred in CD4+ and CD8+ blood T cells.

The repertoire was sequenced with immunoSEQ multiplex PCR; TCRdb's copy has only in-frame clones and lacks some. This table holds 55,000 to 80,000 clones, 85% to 90% found once. Comment on this clone: Its specificity is not known.

The CDR3 runs to 13 residues. CDR1 and CDR2 from the germline V gene are SGHTA and FQGNSA. Trimming removed 2 bases from V and 5 bases from J, with 9 bases in between. This sequence was found in an adult with an advanced solid tumor such as melanoma, head and neck, liver or kidney cancer. The sequences come from CD4+ or CD8+ T cells sorted from blood, collected in a trial of the OX40 agonist ivuxolimab. The J gene is TRBJ1-2, the V gene TRBV7-2; D not certain. The CDR3 DNA reads TGTGCCAGCAGCTTAACGACCGTATATGGCTACACCTTC. Translation gives CASSLTTVYGYTF.